These 4 T cell receptor beta chains originate from one sample sequenced in a study of beta chain features in type 1 diabetes. The study reverse transcribed the entire isolated RNA, so it sequenced expressed TCRB transcripts. TCRdb's copy holds only in-frame clones and misses some; the assay was immunoSEQ multiplex PCR. The data show fewer than 65,000 clones, roughly three fifths seen once. Material for sequencing was Tregs from blood. The receptors originated from a woman aged 18-29 years in good health.

This chain uses TRBV10-2 with TRBJ1-1; TRBD1 is a possible D gene (6 bases). The germline gives CDR1 WSHSY, CDR2 SAAADI. This CDR3 is 13 amino acids long. Between the trimmed V and J ends, which lost 6 bases and 3 bases, there was a span of 11 bases. The CDR3 region has the DNA TGCGCCAGCAGGCAGGGGCGGGACACTGAAGCTTTCTTT. It specifies CASRQGRDTEAFF.

V is TRBV5-1 and J is TRBJ2-2; 15 nucleotides agree with TRBD2. Trimming cost V 4 bases and J 8 bases; bases outside gene matches: 6. CDR1 and CDR2 (germline): SGHRS, YFSETQ. The CDR3 is 16 amino acids. For the CDR3, the DNA is TGCGCCAGCAGCCCGGGACTAGCGGGAGGTCGTGGGGAGCTGTTTTTT. This codes for CASSPGLAGGRGELFF.

V is TRBV5-1 and J is TRBJ2-2; D is undetermined. This CDR3 contains 15 residues. V was pared by 0 bases and J by 2 bases, with 8 bases between. CDR1 and CDR2 (germline): SGHRS, YFSETQ. For the CDR3, the DNA is TGCGCCAGCAGCTTGGGTGGCAGTAACACCGGGGAGCTGTTTTTT. It yields the protein CASSLGGSNTGELFF.

In its sample, this clone was seen a few times. V is TRBV12-5 and J is TRBJ1-5, with unresolved D. The V gene's germline CDR1 is LGHNT and CDR2 FRNRAP. The V gene lost 1 base and the J gene lost 3 bases, with 4 bases spanning the gap. The CDR3 covers 13 residues. Written as DNA, the CDR3 is TGTGCTAGTGGTTTGGCAGTCAATCAGCCCCAGCATTTT. Residues: CASGLAVNQPQHF.